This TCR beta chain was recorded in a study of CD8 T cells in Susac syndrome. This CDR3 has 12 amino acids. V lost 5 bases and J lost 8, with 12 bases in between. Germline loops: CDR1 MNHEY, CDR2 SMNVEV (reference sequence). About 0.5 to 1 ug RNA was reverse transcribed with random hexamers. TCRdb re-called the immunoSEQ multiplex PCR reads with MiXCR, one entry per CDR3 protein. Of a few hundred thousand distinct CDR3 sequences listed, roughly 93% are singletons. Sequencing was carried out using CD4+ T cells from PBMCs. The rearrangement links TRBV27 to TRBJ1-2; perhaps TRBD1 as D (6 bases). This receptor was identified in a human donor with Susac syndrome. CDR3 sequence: CASSKQGRGYTF. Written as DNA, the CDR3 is TGTGCCAGCAGTAAACAGGGCCGAGGCTACACCTTC.